This TCR beta chain is from a study of blood T cell repertoires in COVID-19. Study in general: COVID-19 samples from acute and convalescent phases originated in the United States, Italy and Spain.

Seattle cases were enrolled at active infection and followed longitudinally. Looked up from germline, CDR1 is LGHNA and CDR2 is YNFKEQ. Trimming took off 0 bases at V and 1 base at J, with 10 bases between the two ends. The CDR3 extends over 15 amino acids. In the authors' methods: How many nucleated cells were present was estimated from reference gene primer amplification. The table came from immunoSEQ multiplex PCR; TCRdb's copy has only in-frame clones and leaves some out. That table supplies the V and J calls and clone size; D and trimming were determined from the DNA. The data show roughly 110,000 clones, less than 80% seen once. This clone has more than one count but fewer than ten.

The clonotype was recovered from a man of 80 years or more with COVID-19, enrolled during active disease. The chain carries TRBV4-2 and TRBJ2-7, with D perhaps matching TRBD2 (6 bases). The sequenced material came from peripheral blood. CDR3 sequence: CASSQEGGTSYEQYF. The CDR3 nucleotides read TGTGCCAGCAGCCAAGAGGGCGGGACTTCCTACGAGCAGTACTTC.